Below are 14 T cell receptor beta chains sequenced from a single sample in a study of patients and donors after allogeneic stem cell transplantation. TCRdb itself ran the RT-PCR reads through MiXCR, one entry per CDR3 protein. The sample includes approximately 160,000 distinct CDR3 sequences, 20% to 25% seen only once; the top ten take roughly 27%. Sequenced: blood, either unsorted or a sorted T cell fraction (not recorded which). The receptors derive from a human donor who was either an allogeneic HSCT recipient or a stem cell or donor lymphocyte infusion donor (not recorded which). It is not recorded whose cells these are; they may come from a transplant donor.

This chain links TRBV12-3 or TRBV12-4 with TRBJ2-5; unclear D gene. The CDR3 covers 13 residues. V was pared by 7 bases and J by 4 bases, with 13 bases between. The CDR3 sequence: CASTPGRLETQYF. For the CDR3, the DNA is TGTGCCAGCACCCCCGGCAGGTTAGAGACCCAGTACTTC.

This clonotype has only a few counts. CDR3 region: CASSVVGQGSYNEQFF. The DNA of the CDR3 is TGTGCCAGCAGCGTAGTCGGGCAGGGGTCCTACAATGAGCAGTTCTTC. The chain couples TRBV9 to TRBJ2-1; a weak D match, TRBD1 (6 bases). Germline CDR1 and CDR2: SGDLS and YYNGEE. V was clipped by 0 bases and J by 1 base, with 11 bases between them. This CDR3 comprises 16 residues.

This clonotype has at least ten counts. V is TRBV5-1 and J is TRBJ1-2, with D possibly being TRBD1 (5 bases). The CDR3 runs to 12 residues. Trimming removed 4 bases from V and 10 bases from J, with 14 bases in between. From germline, CDR1 is SGHRS and CDR2 YFSETQ. The CDR3 loop is CASSPGAGLYTF. CDR3 DNA sequence: TGCGCCAGCAGCCCCGGGGCAGGCCTCTACACCTTC.

This clonotype has at least ten counts. The J gene is TRBJ1-2, the V gene TRBV5-1; D uncertain. The CDR3 runs to 13 residues. V lost 0 bases and J lost 5, with 8 bases in between. CDR1 and CDR2 (germline): SGHRS, YFSETQ. In DNA form, the CDR3 reads TGCGCCAGCAGCTTGGGACCCGATTATGGCTACACCTTC. This encodes CASSLGPDYGYTF.

This clonotype was counted only a few times. V gene TRBV12-3 or TRBV12-4 combines with J gene TRBJ2-1; D unclear. Trimming left V 0 bases short and J 8 bases short, with 2 bases between. This CDR3 is built from 11 residues. The CDR3 here is CASSLADEQFF. The CDR3 nucleotides read TGTGCCAGCAGTTTAGCGGATGAGCAGTTCTTC.

This clonotype was counted only a few times. The chain combines TRBV5-1 with TRBJ1-1; D is perhaps TRBD1 (6 bases). Per germline, CDR1 SGHRS and CDR2 YFSETQ. The CDR3 contains 13 residues. Trimming left V 0 bases short and J 4 bases short, with 7 bases between. The CDR3 spells CASSLAGVTEAFF. The CDR3 DNA sequence: TGCGCCAGCAGCTTGGCAGGGGTCACTGAAGCTTTCTTT.

This clonotype was seen only a few times. The chain carries TRBV12-3 or TRBV12-4 and TRBJ1-1; a weak D match, TRBD1 (5 bases). This CDR3 is 15 amino acids long. The V end lost 7 bases, the J end lost 4 bases, and 19 bases lay between the germline ends. The CDR3 bases are TGTGCCAGCATTAAAAGTCGGGGGTCAGGCACTGAAGCTTTCTTT. Protein product: CASIKSRGSGTEAFF.

In its sample, this clonotype was seen a few times. The rearrangement uses TRBV21-1 and TRBJ1-2. TRBV21-1 is a recognized pseudogene. This CDR3 region has 15 residues. CDR3 in amino acids: CASSTRRKMNYGYTF. For the CDR3, the DNA is TGTGCCAGCAGCACACGCAGGAAAATGAACTATGGCTACACCTTC.

The V call is TRBV7-9, the J call TRBJ2-3; the match to TRBD1 covers 9 bases. Germline CDR1 and CDR2: SEHNR and FQNEAQ (reference sequence). This CDR3 has 15 amino acids. J lost 0 bases, V lost 5 bases, and 3 bases had no gene match. The CDR3 DNA reads as TGTGCCAGCAGCCCGACAGGGGGAAGCACAGATACGCAGTATTTT. Its translation: CASSPTGGSTDTQYF.

The CDR3 DNA sequence: TGTGCCAGCAGCACGCCCGGGACGGCTATGAACACTGAAGCTTTCTTT. It encodes CASSTPGTAMNTEAFF. The chain couples TRBV12-3 or TRBV12-4 to TRBJ1-1, with D perhaps matching TRBD1 (5 bases). The CDR3 spans 16 residues. Deletions cut 6 bases from V and 0 bases from J, with 17 bases between.

This clonotype was counted between two and nine times. The rearrangement joins TRBV15 to TRBJ2-2; D gene uncertain. V was clipped by 1 base and J by 1 base, with 10 bases between them. The germline V gene encodes CDR1 LNHNV and CDR2 YYDKDF (reference sequence). The CDR3 consists of 16 residues. The CDR3 loop is CATSRGVILNTGELFF. Written as DNA, the CDR3 is TGTGCCACCAGCAGAGGAGTAATCCTGAACACCGGGGAGCTGTTTTTT.

The rearrangement links TRBV12-3 or TRBV12-4 to TRBJ1-4, with D hard to call. The CDR3 consists of 15 residues. With 6 bases removed from V and 0 bases from J, the gap between germline ends came to 11 bases. CDR3 in amino acids: CASRGTGTTNEKLFF. The CDR3, as DNA: TGTGCCAGCAGGGGAACCGGGACAACTAATGAAAAACTGTTTTTT.

The J gene is TRBJ2-3, the V gene TRBV12-3 or TRBV12-4, with a tentative D call TRBD2 (6 bases). V was pared by 6 bases and J by 3 bases, with 13 bases between. CDR3 length: 14 residues. The CDR3 sequence: CASSQGLETDTQYF. CDR3 in DNA: TGTGCCAGCAGCCAGGGACTGGAGACAGATACGCAGTATTTT.

The chain employs TRBV11-3 and TRBJ2-5; D is ambiguous. There are 16 residues in the CDR3. Trimming pared 1 base from V and 1 base from J, leaving 13 bases between. CDR1 and CDR2 from the germline V gene are SGHNT and YENEEA. The CDR3 reads CASSLVLGWGQETQYF. The CDR3 DNA sequence: TGTGCCAGCAGCTTAGTGCTGGGATGGGGCCAAGAGACCCAGTACTTC.